This T cell receptor beta chain was documented in a study of cytomegalovirus exposure and HLA in healthy donors. The junction had 11 bases not matched to a gene; V was cut back by 6 bases and J by 4 bases. Germline CDR1 reads SNHLY; CDR2 reads FYNNEI. The CDR3 length is 16 residues. In the PCR, 60 Vbeta and 13 Jbeta primers were used. The method was immunoSEQ multiplex PCR; TCRdb's version includes in-frame clones alone and lacks a portion of them. The table lists roughly 84,000 clones, around 77% of them singletons. The sequence came from a man in his forties or fifties in good health and CMV-seronegative. The sample was PBMCs. The chain uses TRBV2 and TRBJ1-4; 7 nucleotides agree with TRBD1. Here the CDR3 DNA reads TGTGCCAGCAGCCCAGGCCAGGGACAGCGTAATGAAAAACTGTTTTTT. Translation: CASSPGQGQRNEKLFF.